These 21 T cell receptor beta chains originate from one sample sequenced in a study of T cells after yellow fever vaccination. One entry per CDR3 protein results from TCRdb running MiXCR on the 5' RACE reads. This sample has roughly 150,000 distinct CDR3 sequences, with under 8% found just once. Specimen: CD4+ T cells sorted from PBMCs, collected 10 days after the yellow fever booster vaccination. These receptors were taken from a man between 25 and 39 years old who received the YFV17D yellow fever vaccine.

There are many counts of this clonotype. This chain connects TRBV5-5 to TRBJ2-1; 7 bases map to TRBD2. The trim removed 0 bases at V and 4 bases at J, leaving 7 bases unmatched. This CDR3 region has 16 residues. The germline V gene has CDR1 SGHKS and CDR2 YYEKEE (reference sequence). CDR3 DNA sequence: TGTGCCAGCAGCTTGGCTAGCGGAGCGGGGTACAATGAGCAGTTCTTC. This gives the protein CASSLASGAGYNEQFF.

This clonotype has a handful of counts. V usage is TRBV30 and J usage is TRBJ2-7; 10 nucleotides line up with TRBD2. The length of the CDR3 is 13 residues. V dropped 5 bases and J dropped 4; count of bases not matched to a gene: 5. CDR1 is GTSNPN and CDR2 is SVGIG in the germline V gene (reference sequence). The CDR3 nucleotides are TGTGCCTGGGCGACTAGCGGGCTTTACGAGCAGTACTTC. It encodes CAWATSGLYEQYF.

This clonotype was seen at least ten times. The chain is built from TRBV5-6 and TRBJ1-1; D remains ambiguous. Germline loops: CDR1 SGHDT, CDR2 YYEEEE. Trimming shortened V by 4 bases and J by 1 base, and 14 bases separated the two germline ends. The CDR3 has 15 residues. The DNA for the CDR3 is TGTGCCAGCAGCGGCCCCACGCGCAAGAACACTGAAGCTTTCTTT. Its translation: CASSGPTRKNTEAFF.

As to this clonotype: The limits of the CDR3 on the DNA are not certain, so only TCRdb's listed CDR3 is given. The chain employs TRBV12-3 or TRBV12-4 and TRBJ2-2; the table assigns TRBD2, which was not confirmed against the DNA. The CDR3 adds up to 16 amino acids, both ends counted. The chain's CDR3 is CASREREGLRAGELFF.

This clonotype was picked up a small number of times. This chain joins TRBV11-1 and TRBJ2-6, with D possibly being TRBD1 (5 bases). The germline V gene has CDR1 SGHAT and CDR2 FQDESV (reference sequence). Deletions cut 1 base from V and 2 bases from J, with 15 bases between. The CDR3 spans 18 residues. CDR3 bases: TGTGCCAGCAGCTTAGGCGTCTCGGGCAGGGCTGGGGCCAACGTCCTGACTTTC. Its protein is CASSLGVSGRAGANVLTF.

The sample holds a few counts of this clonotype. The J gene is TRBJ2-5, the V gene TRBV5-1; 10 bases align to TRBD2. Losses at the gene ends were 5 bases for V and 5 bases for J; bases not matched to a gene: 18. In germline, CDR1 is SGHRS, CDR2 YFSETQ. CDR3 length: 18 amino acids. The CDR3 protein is CASSPVTSGDPRGETQYF. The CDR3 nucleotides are TGCGCCAGCAGTCCTGTCACTAGCGGGGATCCTAGGGGGGAGACCCAGTACTTC.

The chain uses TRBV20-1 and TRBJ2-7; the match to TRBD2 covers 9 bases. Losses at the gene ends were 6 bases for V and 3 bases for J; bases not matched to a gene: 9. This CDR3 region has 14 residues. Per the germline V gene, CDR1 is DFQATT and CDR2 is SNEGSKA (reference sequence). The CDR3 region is CSANTGTSFYEQYF. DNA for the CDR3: TGCAGTGCAAACACCGGGACTAGCTTCTACGAGCAGTACTTC.

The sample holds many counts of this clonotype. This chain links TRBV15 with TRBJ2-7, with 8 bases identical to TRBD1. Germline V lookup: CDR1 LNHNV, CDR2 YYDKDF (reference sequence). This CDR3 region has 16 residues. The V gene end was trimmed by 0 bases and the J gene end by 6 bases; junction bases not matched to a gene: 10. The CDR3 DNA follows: TGTGCCACCAGCAGAGATGATGGACAGGGTCCGGGCGAGCAGTACTTC. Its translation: CATSRDDGQGPGEQYF.

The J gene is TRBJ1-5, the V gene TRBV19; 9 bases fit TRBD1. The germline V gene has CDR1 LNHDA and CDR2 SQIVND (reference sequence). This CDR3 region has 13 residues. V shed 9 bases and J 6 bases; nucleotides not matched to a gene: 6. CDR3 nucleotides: TGTGCCAGCAAGCGGACAGGGGTTCAGCCCCAGCATTTT. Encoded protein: CASKRTGVQPQHF.

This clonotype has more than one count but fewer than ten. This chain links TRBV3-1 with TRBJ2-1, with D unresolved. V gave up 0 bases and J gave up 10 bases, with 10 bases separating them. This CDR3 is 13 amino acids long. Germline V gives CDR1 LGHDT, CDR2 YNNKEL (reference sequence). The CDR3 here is CASSQDMIGEQFF. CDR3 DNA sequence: TGTGCCAGCAGCCAAGATATGATCGGCGAGCAGTTCTTC.

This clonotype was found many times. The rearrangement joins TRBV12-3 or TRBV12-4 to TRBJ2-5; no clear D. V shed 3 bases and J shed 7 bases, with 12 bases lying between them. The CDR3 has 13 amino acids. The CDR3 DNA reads TGTGCCAGCAGTTTGCAAAGCCTTGGGACCCAGTACTTC. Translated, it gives CASSLQSLGTQYF.

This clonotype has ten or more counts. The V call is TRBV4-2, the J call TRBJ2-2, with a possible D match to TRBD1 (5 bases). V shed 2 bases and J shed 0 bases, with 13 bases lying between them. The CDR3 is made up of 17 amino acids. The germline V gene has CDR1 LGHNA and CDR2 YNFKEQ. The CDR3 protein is CASSQFRSGTNTGELFF. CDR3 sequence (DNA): TGTGCCAGCAGCCAATTTCGGTCAGGGACGAACACCGGGGAGCTGTTTTTT.

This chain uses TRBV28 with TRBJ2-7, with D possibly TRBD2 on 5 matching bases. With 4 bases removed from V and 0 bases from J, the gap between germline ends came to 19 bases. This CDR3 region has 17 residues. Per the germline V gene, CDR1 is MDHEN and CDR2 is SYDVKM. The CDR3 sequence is CASSSLSRVVFSYEQYF. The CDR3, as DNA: TGTGCCAGCAGTTCTCTGTCGCGGGTGGTGTTCTCCTACGAGCAGTACTTC.

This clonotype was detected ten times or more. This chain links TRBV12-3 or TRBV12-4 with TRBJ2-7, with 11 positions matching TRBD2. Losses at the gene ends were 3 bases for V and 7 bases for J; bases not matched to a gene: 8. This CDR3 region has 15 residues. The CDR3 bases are TGTGCCAGCAGTTTCTTACTAGCGGGAGTTGGTGAGCAGTACTTC. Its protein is CASSFLLAGVGEQYF.

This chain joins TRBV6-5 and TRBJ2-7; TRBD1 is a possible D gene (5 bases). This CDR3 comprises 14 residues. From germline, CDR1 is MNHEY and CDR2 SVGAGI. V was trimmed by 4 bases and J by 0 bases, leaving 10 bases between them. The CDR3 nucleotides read TGTGCCAGCAGTTTCAACAGGTACTCCTACGAGCAGTACTTC. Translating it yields CASSFNRYSYEQYF.

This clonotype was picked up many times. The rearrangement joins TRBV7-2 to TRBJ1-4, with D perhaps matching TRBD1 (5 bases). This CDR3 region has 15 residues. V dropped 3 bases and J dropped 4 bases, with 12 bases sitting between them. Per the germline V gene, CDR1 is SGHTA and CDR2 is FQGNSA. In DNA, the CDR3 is TGTGCCAGCAGCTTTTCCTGGGACTTTAATGAAAAACTGTTTTTT. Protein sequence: CASSFSWDFNEKLFF.

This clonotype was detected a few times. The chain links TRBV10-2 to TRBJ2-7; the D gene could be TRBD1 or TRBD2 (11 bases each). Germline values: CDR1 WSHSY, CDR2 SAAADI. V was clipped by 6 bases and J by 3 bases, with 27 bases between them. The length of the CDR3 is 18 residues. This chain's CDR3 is CASRPGQGELAGVYEQYF. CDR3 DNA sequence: TGCGCCAGCAGACCGGGACAGGGGGAACTAGCGGGAGTCTACGAGCAGTACTTC.

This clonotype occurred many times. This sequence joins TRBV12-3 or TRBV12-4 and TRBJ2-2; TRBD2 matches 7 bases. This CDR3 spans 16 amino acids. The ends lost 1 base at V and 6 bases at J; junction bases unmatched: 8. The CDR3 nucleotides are TGTGCCAGCAGTTTAGAAGTCCTCCGGGGGGCCGGGGAGCTGTTTTTT. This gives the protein CASSLEVLRGAGELFF.

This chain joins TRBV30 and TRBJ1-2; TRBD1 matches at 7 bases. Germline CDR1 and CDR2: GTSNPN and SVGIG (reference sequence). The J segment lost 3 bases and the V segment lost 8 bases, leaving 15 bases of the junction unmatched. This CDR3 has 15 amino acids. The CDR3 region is CAGGTASLYYYGYTF. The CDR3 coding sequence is TGTGCCGGCGGGACAGCTTCACTGTACTACTATGGCTACACCTTC.

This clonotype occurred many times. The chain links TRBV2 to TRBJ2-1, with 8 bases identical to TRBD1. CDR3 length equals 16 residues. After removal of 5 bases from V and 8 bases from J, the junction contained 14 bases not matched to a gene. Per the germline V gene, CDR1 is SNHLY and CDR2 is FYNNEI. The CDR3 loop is CASSYAGGGMGYEQFF. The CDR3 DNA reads TGTGCCAGCAGTTACGCAGGGGGCGGGATGGGGTATGAGCAGTTCTTC.

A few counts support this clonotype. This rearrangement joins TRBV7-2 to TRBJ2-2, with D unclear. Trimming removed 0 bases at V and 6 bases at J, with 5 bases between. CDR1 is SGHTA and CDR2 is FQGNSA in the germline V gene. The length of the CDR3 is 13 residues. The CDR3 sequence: CASSLAQAGELFF. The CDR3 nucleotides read TGTGCCAGCAGCTTAGCGCAAGCCGGGGAGCTGTTTTTT.